This T cell receptor beta chain derives from a study of CD8 T cells in ankylosing spondylitis. This clonotype was recorded at least ten times. Its antigen remains unidentified. CDR3 length: 14 amino acids. J was trimmed by 8 bases and V by 5 bases; bases with no gene match: 11. The V gene's germline CDR1 is MDHEN and CDR2 SYDVKM. It was by quantitative 5'-RACE with molecular barcodes that TCR beta libraries were made. MiXCR was run by TCRdb on the 5' RACE reads, yielding one entry per CDR3 protein. The data show approximately 520,000 distinct CDR3 sequences, about 5.2% seen once. General study results and limits: Prior work had noted some motif variants in reactive arthritis blood and synovial fluid. Disease-linked clones were reportedly significantly enriched in matched ankylosing spondylitis synovial fluid. A CD8+ phenotype characterized the disease-linked clones, which were relatively rare in peripheral blood. Apparently characteristic of ankylosing spondylitis blood was a TCR beta motif (under ten highly homologous variants).

The V gene is TRBV28, the J gene TRBJ1-2; 7 bases fit TRBD1. The sequence was collected from a male donor with ankylosing spondylitis. The specimen sequenced was blood, either unsorted or a sorted T cell fraction (not recorded which). CDR3 in amino acids: CASSPWTGYGGYTF. CDR3 DNA: TGTGCCAGCAGTCCTTGGACAGGCTATGGGGGCTACACCTTC.